This T cell receptor beta chain appears in the sequencing data of a study of blood T cell repertoires in COVID-19. The CDR3 has 16 residues. V lost 4 bases to trimming and J lost 8 bases; unmatched junction nucleotides: 11. Germline V gene sequence: CDR1 SNHLY, CDR2 FYNNEI. Authors' analysis steps: The assay estimated nucleated cells by amplifying reference gene primers. Data came from immunoSEQ multiplex PCR; TCRdb stores just in-frame clones and leaves some out. The D gene and trimming were derived from the DNA, and the V and J assignments and clone size from that table. The sample records under 200,000 clones, 84% being singletons.

Sequencing was carried out using peripheral blood. This chain uses TRBV2 with TRBJ2-1, with TRBD2 matching over 10 bases. The sequence came from a man aged 40-50 years who had recovered from COVID-19. CDR3: CASSGLEREGRDEQFF. CDR3 nucleotides: TGTGCCAGCAGTGGACTGGAGCGGGAGGGGAGGGATGAGCAGTTCTTC.